In its sample, the clone carrying this T cell receptor beta chain was seen a few times. The germline V gene has CDR1 MNHEY and CDR2 SMNVEV (reference sequence). Trimming took off 0 bases at V and 3 bases at J, with 9 bases between the two ends. The CDR3 totals 14 residues. TCRdb itself ran the 5' RACE reads through MiXCR, one entry per CDR3 protein. This sample carries some 320,000 distinct CDR3 sequences, roughly an eighth of them seen once, and the ten largest clones take 7.2%. The record originates from a study of identical twins. The same data also went into a second study, on yellow fever vaccine responses in identical twins.

This receptor was taken from a woman aged 18-35 years in good health. The gene calls are TRBV27 and TRBJ2-7, with D perhaps TRBD1 (6 bases). The sample taken for sequencing was CD8+ T cells sorted from blood. Here the CDR3 DNA reads TGTGCCAGCAGTTTATCTGGGGGCGGCTACGAGCAGTACTTC. Amino acid sequence: CASSLSGGGYEQYF.